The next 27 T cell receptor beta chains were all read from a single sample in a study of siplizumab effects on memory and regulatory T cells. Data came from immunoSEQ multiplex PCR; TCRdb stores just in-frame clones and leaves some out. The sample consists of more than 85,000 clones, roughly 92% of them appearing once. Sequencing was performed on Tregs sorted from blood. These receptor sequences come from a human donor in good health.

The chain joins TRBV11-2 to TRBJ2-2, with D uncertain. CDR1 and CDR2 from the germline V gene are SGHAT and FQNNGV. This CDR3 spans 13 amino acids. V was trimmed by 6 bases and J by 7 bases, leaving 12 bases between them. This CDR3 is CASRRTPSGELFF. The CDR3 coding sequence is TGTGCCAGCAGGCGAACCCCCAGCGGGGAGCTGTTTTTT.

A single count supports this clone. The CDR3 reads CATSRSYEQYF. As DNA, the CDR3 is TGTGCCACTTCACGCTCCTACGAGCAGTACTTC. The rearrangement links TRBV6-6 to TRBJ2-7, with D unresolved. The CDR3 is 11 amino acids. V lost 10 bases, J lost 0 bases, and 7 bases lay in between. From germline, CDR1 is MNHNY and CDR2 SVGAGI (reference sequence).

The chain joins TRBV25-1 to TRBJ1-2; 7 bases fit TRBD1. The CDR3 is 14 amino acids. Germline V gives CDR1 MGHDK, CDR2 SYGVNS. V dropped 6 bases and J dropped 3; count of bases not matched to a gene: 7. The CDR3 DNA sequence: TGTGCCAGCAGACAGACAGGGCTCCACTATGGCTACACCTTC. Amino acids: CASRQTGLHYGYTF.

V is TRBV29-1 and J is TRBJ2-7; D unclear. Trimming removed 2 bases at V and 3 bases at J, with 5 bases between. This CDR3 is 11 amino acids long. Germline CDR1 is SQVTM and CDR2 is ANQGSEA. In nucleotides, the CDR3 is TGCAGCGTTGAATTTGGCTACGAGCAGTACTTC. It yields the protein CSVEFGYEQYF.

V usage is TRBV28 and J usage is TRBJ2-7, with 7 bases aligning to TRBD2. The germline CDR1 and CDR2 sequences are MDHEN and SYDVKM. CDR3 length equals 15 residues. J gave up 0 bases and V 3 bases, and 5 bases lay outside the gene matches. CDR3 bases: TGTGCCAGCAGTTTTGCGGGGAGGGTCTCCTACGAGCAGTACTTC. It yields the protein CASSFAGRVSYEQYF.

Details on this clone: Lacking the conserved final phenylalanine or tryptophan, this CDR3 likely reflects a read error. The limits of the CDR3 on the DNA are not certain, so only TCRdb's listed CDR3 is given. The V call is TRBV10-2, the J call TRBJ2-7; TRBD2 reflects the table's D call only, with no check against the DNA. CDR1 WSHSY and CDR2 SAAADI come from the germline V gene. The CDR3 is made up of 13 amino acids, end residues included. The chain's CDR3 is CASAGTSGTPPML.

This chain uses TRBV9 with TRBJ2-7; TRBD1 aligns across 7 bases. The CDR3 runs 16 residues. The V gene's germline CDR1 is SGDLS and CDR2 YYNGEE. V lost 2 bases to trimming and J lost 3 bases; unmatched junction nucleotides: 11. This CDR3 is CASSVPTGALDYEQYF. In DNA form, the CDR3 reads TGTGCCAGCAGCGTCCCAACAGGGGCCCTTGACTACGAGCAGTACTTC.

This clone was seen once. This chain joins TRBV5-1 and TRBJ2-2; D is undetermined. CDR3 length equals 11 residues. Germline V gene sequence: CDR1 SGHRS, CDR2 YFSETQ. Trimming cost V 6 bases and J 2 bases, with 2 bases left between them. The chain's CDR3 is CASKNTGELFF. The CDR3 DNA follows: TGCGCCAGCAAAAACACCGGGGAGCTGTTTTTT.

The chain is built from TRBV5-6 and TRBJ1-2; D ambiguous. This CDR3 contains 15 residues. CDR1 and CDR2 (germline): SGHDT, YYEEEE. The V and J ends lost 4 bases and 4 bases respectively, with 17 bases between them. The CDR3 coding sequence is TGTGCCAGCAGCCCCCGGCCTGTCCTCGTCTATGGCTACACCTTC. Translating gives CASSPRPVLVYGYTF.

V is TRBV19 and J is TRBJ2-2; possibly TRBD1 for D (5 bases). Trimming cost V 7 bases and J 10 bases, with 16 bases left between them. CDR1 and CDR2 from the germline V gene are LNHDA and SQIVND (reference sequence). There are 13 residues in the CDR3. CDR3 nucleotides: TGTGCCAGTACGACAGAAACTTACAAGGAGCTGTTTTTT. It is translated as CASTTETYKELFF.

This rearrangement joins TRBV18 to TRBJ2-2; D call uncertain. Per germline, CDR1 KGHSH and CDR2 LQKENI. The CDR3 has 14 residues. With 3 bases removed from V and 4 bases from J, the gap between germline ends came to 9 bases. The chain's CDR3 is CASSPLSSTGELFF. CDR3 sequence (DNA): TGTGCCAGCTCACCCCTAAGTAGCACCGGGGAGCTGTTTTTT.

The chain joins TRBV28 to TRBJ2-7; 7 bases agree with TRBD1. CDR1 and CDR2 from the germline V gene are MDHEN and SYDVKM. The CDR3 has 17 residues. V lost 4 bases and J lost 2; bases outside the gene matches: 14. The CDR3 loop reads CASSSPIPNRGTYEQYF. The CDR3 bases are TGTGCCAGCAGTTCCCCTATCCCCAACAGGGGAACCTACGAGCAGTACTTC. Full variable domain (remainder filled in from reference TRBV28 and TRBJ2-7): DVKVTQSSRYLVKRTGEKVFLECVQDMDHENMFWYRQDPGLGLRLIYFSYDVKMKEKGDIPEGYSVSREKKERFSLILESASTNQTSMYLCASSSPIPNRGTYEQYFGPGTRLTVT.

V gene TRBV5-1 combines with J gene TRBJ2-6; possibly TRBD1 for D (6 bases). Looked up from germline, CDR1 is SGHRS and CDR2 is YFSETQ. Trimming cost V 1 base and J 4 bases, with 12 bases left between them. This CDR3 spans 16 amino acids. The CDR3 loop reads CASSLQGLSGANVLTF. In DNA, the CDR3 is TGCGCCAGCAGCTTGCAGGGGCTTTCAGGGGCCAACGTCCTGACTTTC.

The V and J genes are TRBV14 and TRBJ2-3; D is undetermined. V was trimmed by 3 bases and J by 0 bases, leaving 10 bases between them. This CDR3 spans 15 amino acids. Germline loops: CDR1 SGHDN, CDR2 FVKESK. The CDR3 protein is CASSHKTASTDTQYF. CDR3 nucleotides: TGTGCCAGCAGCCACAAGACGGCTAGCACAGATACGCAGTATTTT.

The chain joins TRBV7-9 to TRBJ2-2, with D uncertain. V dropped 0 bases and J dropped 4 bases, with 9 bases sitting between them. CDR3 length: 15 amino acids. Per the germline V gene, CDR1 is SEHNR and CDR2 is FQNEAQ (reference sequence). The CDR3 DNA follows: TGTGCCAGCAGCTTAGCAGTCGGTGGCACCGGGGAGCTGTTTTTT. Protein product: CASSLAVGGTGELFF.

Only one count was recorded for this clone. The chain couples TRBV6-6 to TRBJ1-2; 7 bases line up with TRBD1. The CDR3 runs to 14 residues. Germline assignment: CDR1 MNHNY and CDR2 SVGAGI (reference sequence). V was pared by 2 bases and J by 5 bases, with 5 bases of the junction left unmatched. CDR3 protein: CASSYRDSSYGYTF. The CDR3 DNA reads TGTGCCAGCAGTTACCGGGACAGCTCATATGGCTACACCTTC.

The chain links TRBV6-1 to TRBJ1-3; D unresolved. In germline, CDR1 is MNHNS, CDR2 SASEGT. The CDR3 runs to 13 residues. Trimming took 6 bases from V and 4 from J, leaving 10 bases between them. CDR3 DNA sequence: TGTGCCAGCAGGCGGCAGGACGGAAACACCATATATTTT. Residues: CASRRQDGNTIYF.

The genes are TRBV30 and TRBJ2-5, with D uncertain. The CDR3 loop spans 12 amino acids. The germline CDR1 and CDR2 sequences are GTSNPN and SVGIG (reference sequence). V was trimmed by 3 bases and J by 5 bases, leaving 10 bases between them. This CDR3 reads CAWSASGETQYF. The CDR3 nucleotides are TGTGCCTGGAGCGCCTCCGGGGAGACCCAGTACTTC.

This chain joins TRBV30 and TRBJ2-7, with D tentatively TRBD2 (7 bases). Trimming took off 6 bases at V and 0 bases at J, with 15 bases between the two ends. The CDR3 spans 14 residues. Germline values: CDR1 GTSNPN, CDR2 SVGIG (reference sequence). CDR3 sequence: CACPKGGSSYEQYF. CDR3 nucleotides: TGTGCCTGCCCTAAGGGGGGGAGCTCCTACGAGCAGTACTTC.

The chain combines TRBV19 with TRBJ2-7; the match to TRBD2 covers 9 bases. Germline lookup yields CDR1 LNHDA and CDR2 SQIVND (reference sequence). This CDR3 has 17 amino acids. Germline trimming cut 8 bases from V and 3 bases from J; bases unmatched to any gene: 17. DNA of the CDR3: TGTGCCAGTGGAACCCGACTAGCGGCCACAGCCGGCTACGAGCAGTACTTC. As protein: CASGTRLAATAGYEQYF.

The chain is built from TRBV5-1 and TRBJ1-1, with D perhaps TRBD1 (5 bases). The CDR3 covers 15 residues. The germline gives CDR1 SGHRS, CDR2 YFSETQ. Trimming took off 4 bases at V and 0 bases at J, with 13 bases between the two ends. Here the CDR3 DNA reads TGCGCCAGCAGCGAGCAGGGACCCATGAACACTGAAGCTTTCTTT. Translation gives CASSEQGPMNTEAFF.

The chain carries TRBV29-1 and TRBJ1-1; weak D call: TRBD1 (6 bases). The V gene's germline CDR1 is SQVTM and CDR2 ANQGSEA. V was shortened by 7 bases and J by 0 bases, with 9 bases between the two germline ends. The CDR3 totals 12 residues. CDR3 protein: CSARTVNTEAFF. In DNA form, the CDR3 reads TGCAGCGCCCGGACAGTGAACACTGAAGCTTTCTTT. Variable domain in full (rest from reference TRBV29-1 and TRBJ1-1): SAVISQKPSRDICQRGTSLTIQCQVDSQVTMMFWYRQQPGQSLTLIATANQGSEATYESGFVIDKFPISRPNLTFSTLTVSNMSPEDSSIYLCSARTVNTEAFFGQGTRLTVV.

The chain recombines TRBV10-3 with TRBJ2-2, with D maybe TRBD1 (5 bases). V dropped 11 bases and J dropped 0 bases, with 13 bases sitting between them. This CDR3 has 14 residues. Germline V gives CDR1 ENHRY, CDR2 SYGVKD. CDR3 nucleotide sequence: TGTGCCGCCAGAGGACACACGAACACCGGGGAGCTGTTTTTT. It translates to CAARGHTNTGELFF.

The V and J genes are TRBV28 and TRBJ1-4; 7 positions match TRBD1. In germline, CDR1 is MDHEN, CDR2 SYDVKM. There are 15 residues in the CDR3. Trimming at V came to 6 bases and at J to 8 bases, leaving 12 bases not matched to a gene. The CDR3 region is CASRAAGGWKEKLFF. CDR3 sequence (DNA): TGTGCCAGCAGAGCCGCAGGGGGGTGGAAGGAAAAACTGTTTTTT.

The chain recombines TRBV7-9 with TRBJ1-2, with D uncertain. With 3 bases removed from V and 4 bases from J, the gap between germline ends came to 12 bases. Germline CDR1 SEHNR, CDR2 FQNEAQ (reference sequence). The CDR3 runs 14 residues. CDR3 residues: CASSLDLHSYGYTF. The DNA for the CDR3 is TGTGCCAGCAGCTTGGACCTCCACTCCTATGGCTACACCTTC.

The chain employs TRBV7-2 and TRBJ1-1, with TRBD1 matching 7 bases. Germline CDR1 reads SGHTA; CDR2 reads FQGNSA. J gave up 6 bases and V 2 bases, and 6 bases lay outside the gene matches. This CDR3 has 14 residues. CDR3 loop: CASSLIQGGAEAFF. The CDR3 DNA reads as TGTGCCAGCAGCTTAATCCAGGGGGGGGCTGAAGCTTTCTTT.

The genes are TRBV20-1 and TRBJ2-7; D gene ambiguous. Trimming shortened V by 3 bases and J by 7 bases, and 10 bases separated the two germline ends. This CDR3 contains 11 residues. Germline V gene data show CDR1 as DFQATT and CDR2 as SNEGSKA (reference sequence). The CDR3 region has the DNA TGCAGTGCTAGCCACCTGGAGGAGCAGTACTTC. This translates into CSASHLEEQYF.